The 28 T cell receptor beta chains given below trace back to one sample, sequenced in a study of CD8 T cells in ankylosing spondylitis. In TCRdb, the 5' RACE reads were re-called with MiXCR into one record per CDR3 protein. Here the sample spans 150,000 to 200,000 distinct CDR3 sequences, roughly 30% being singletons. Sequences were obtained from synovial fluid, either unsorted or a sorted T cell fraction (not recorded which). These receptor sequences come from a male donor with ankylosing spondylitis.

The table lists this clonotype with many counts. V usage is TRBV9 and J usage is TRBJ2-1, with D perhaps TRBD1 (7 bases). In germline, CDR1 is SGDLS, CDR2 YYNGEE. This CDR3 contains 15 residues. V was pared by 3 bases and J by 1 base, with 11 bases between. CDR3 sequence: CASSAAGQSYNEQFF. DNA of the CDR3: TGTGCCAGCAGCGCCGCGGGACAGTCCTACAATGAGCAGTTCTTC.

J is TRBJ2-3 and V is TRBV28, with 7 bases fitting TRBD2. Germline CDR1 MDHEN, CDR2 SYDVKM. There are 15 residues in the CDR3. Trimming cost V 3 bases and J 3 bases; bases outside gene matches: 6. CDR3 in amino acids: CASSLGRVMTDTQYF. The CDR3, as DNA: TGTGCCAGCAGTTTGGGGAGGGTTATGACAGATACGCAGTATTTT.

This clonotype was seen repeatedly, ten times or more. The CDR3 DNA reads TGCGCCAGCAGCGCGGGCCCCGAACAAGAGACCCAGTACTTC. It specifies CASSAGPEQETQYF. The chain carries TRBV5-1 and TRBJ2-5; a weak D match, TRBD2 (5 bases). The germline V gene has CDR1 SGHRS and CDR2 YFSETQ. CDR3 length: 14 amino acids. The V end was cut by 4 bases, the J end by 2 bases, with 12 bases between.

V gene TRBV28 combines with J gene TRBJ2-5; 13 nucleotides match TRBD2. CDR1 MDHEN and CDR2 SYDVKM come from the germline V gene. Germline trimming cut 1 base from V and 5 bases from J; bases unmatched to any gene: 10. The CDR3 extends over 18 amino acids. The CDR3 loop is CASSLSLGTSGAFETQYF. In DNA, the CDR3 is TGTGCCAGCAGTTTATCCCTTGGGACTAGCGGGGCATTCGAGACCCAGTACTTC. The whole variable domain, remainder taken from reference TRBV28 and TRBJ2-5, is DVKVTQSSRYLVKRTGEKVFLECVQDMDHENMFWYRQDPGLGLRLIYFSYDVKMKEKGDIPEGYSVSREKKERFSLILESASTNQTSMYLCASSLSLGTSGAFETQYFGPGTRLLVL.

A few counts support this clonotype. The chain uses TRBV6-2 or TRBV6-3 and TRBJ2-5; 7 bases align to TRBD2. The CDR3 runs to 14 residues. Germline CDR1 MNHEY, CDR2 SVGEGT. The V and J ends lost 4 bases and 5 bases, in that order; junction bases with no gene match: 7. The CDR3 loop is CASSSGEGHETQYF. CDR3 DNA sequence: TGTGCCAGCAGTTCGGGGGAGGGCCACGAGACCCAGTACTTC.

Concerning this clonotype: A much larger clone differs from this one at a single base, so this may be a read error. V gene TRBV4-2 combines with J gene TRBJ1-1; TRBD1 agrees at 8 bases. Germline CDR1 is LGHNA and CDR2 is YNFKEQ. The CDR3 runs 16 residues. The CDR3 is CASSQASGGWNTEASF. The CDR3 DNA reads TGTGCCAGCAGCCAAGCGTCAGGGGGCTGGAACACTGAAGCTTCCTTT.

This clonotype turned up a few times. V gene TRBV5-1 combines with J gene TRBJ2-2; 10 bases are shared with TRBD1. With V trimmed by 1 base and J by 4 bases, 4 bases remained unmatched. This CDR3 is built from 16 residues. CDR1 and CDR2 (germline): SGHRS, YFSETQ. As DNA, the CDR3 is TGCGCCAGCAGCTTGCTGACAGGGGGCGGCACCGGGGAGCTGTTTTTT. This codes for CASSLLTGGGTGELFF.

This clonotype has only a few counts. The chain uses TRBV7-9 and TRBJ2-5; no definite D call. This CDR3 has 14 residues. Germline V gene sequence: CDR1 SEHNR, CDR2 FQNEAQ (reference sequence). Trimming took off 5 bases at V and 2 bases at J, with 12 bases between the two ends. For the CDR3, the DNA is TGTGCCAGCAGCGTTAGGACGGAGCAAGAGACCCAGTACTTC. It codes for CASSVRTEQETQYF.

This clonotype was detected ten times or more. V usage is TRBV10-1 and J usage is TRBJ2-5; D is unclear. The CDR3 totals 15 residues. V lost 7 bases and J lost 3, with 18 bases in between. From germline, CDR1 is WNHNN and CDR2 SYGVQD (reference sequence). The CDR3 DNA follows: TGCGCCAGCACCCCAGGAAGACCTTGGGAAGAGACCCAGTACTTC. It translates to CASTPGRPWEETQYF.

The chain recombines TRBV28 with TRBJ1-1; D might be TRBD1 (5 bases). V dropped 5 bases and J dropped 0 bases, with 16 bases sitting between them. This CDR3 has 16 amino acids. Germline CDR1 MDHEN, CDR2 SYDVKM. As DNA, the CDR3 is TGTGCCAGCAGTCCGCCGACCGCGGGGGTGAACACTGAAGCTTTCTTT. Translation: CASSPPTAGVNTEAFF.

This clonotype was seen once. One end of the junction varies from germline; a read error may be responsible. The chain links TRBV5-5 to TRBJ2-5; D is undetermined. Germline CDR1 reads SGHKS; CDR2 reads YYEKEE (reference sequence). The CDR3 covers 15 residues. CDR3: CAGSFKGSHQETQYF. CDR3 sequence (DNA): TGTGCCGGCAGCTTTAAAGGCAGCCACCAAGAGACCCAGTACTTC.

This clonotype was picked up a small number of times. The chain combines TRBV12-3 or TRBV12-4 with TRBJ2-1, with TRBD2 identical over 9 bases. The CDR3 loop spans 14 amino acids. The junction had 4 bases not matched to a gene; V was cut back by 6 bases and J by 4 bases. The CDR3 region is CASRGTSRYNEQFF. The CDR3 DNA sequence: TGTGCCAGCAGGGGGACTAGCCGGTACAATGAGCAGTTCTTC.

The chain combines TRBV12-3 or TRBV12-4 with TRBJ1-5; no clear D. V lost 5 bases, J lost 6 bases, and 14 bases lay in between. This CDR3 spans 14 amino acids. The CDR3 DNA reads TGTGCCAGCAGTCTACTCCCAGAGGGTCAGCCCCAGCATTTT. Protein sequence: CASSLLPEGQPQHF.

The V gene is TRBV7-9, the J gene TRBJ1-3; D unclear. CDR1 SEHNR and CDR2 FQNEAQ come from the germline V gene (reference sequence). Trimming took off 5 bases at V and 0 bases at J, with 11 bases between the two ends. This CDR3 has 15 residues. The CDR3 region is CASSHALHSGNTIYF. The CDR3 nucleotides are TGTGCCAGCAGCCACGCGCTTCACTCTGGAAACACCATATATTTT.

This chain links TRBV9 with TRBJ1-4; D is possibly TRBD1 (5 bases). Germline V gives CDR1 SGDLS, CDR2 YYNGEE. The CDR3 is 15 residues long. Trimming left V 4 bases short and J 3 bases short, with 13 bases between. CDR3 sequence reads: CASSSRGGPNEKLFF. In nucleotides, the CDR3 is TGTGCCAGCAGCTCCCGGGGGGGTCCTAATGAAAAACTGTTTTTT. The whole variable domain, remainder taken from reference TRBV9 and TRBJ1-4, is DSGVTQTPKHLITATGQRVTLRCSPRSGDLSVYWYQQSLDQGLQFLIQYYNGEERAKGNILERFSAQQFPDLHSELNLSSLELGDSALYFCASSSRGGPNEKLFFGSGTQLSVL.

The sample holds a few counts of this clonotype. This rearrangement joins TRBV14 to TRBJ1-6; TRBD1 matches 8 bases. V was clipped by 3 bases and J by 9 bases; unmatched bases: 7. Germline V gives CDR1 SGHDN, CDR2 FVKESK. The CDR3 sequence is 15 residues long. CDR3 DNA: TGTGCCAGCAGCCAGCTCGGACAGGGCGGTTCACCCCTCCACTTT. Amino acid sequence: CASSQLGQGGSPLHF.

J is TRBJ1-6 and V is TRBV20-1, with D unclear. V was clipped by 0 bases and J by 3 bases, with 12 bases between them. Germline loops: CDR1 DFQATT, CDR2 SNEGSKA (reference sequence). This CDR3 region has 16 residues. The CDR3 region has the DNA TGCAGTGCTAGAGATTTCGGAGAGGGCTATAATTCACCCCTCCACTTT. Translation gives CSARDFGEGYNSPLHF.

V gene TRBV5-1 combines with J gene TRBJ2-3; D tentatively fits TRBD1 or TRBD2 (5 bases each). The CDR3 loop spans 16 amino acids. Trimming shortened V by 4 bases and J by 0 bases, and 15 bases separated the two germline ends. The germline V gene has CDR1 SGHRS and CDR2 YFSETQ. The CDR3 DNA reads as TGCGCCAGCAGCGGCGAGGGGAGAAGGAGCACAGATACGCAGTATTTT. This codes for CASSGEGRRSTDTQYF. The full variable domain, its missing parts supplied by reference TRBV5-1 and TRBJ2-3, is KAGVTQTPRYLIKTRGQQVTLSCSPISGHRSVSWYQQTPGQGLQFLFEYFSETQRNKGNFPGRFSGRQFSNSRSEMNVSTLELGDSALYLCASSGEGRRSTDTQYFGPGTRLTVL.

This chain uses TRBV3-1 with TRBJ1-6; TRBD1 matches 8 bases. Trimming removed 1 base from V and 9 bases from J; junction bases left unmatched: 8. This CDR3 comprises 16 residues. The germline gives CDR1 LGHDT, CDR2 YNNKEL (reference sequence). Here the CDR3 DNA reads TGTGCCAGCAGCCAAGGGACAGGGAGGCGGATTTCACCCCTCCACTTT. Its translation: CASSQGTGRRISPLHF.

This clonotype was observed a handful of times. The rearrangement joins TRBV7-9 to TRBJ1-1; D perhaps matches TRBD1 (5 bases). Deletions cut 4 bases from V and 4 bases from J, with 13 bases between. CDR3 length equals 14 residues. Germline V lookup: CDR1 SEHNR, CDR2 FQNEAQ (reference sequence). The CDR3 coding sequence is TGTGCCAGCAGCTCACTCAGGGCGGGCACTGAAGCTTTCTTT. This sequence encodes CASSSLRAGTEAFF.

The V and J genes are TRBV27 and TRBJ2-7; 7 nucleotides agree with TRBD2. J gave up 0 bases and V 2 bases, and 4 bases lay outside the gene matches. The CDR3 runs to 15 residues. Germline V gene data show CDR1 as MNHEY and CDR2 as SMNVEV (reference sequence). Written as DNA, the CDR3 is TGTGCCAGCAGTTTACGGGGAGGGAGCTCCTACGAGCAGTACTTC. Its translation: CASSLRGGSSYEQYF.

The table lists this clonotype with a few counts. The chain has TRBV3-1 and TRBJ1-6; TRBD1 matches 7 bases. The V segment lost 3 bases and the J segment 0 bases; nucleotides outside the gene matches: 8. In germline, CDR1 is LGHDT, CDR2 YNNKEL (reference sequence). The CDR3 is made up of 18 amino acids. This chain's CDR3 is CASSHGQGGSSYNSPLHF. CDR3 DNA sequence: TGTGCCAGCAGCCACGGTCAGGGGGGGAGCTCCTATAATTCACCCCTCCACTTT.

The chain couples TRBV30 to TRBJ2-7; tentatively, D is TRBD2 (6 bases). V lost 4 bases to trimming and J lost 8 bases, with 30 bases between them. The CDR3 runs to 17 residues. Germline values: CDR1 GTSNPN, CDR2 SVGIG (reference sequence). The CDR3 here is CAWTHGGTPLRLVKQYF. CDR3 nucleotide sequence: TGTGCCTGGACTCACGGGGGAACCCCTCTCAGGCTAGTTAAGCAGTACTTC.

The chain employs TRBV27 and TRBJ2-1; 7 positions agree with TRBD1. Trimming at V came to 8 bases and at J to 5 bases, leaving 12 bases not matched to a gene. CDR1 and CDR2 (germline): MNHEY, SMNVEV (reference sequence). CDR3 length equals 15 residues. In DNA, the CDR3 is TGTGCCAGCCCAAATGGGACAGCCGGGAACAATGAGCAGTTCTTC. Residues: CASPNGTAGNNEQFF.

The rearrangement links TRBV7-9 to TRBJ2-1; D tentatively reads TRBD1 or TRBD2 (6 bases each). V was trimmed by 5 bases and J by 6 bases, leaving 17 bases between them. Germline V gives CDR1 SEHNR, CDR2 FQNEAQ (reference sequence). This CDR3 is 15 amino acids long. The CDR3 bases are TGTGCCAGCAGCCGGGGCCCAACGGGGGCCAATGAGCAGTTCTTC. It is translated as CASSRGPTGANEQFF.

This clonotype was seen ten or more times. The CDR3 loop is CASSLSPWTVLTGELFF. CDR3 DNA sequence: TGTGCCAGCAGTTTATCCCCTTGGACAGTTTTAACCGGGGAGCTGTTTTTT. This chain joins TRBV12-3 or TRBV12-4 and TRBJ2-2, with a tentative D call TRBD1 (6 bases). V was trimmed by 2 bases and J by 5 bases, leaving 18 bases between them. The CDR3 covers 17 residues.

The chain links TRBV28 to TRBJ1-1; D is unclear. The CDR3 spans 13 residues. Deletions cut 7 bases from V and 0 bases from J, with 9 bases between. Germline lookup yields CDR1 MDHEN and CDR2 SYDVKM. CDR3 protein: CASKRTMNTEAFF. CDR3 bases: TGTGCCAGCAAGCGTACCATGAACACTGAAGCTTTCTTT.

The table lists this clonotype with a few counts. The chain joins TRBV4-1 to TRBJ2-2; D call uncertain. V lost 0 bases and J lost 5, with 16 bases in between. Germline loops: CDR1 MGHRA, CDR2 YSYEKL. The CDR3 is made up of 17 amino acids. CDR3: CASSQELRQTQTGELFF. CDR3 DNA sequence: TGCGCCAGCAGCCAAGAGTTGAGGCAAACACAGACCGGGGAGCTGTTTTTT.